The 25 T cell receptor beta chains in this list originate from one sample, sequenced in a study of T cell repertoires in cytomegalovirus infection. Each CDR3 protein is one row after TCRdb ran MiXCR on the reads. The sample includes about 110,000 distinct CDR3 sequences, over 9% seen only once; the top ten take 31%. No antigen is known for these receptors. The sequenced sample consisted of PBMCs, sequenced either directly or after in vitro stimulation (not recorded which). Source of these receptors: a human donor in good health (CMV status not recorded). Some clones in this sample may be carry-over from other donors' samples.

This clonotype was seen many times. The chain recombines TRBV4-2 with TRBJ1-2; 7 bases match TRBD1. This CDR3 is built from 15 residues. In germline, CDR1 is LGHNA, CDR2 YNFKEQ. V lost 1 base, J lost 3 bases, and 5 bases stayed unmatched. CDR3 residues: CASSQAIGQDYGYTF. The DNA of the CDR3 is TGTGCCAGCAGCCAAGCAATCGGACAGGACTATGGCTACACCTTC.

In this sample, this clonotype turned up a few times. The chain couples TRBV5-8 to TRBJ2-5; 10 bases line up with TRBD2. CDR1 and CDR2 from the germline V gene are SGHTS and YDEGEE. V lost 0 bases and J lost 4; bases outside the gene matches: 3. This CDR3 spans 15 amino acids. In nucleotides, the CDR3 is TGTGCCAGCAGCTTGGAGGCTAGCGGGAGAGAGACCCAGTACTTC. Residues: CASSLEASGRETQYF.

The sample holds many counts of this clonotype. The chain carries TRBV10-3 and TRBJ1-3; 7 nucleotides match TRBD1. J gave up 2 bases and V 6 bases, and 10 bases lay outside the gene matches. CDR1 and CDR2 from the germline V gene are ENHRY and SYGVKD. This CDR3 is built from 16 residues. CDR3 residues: CAISIGTDRPGNTIYF. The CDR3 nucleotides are TGTGCCATCAGCATAGGGACAGATCGACCTGGAAACACCATATATTTT.

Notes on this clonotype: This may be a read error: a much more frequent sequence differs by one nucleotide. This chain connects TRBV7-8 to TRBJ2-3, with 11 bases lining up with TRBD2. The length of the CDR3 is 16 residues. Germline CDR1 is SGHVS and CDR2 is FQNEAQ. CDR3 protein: CASSLATSGSSDTLYF. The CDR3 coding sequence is TGTGCCAGCAGCTTAGCAACTAGCGGGAGCTCAGATACGCTGTATTTT.

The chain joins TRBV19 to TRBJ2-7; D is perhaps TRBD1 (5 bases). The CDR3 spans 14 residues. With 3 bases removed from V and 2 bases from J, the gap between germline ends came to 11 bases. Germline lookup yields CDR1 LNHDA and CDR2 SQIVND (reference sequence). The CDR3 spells CASSIRLGPYEQYF. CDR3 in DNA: TGTGCCAGTAGTATCCGGCTGGGGCCCTACGAGCAGTACTTC. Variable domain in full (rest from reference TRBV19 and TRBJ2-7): DGGITQSPKYLFRKEGQNVTLSCEQNLNHDAMYWYRQDPGQGLRLIYYSQIVNDFQKGDIAEGYSVSREKKESFPLTVTSAQKNPTAFYLCASSIRLGPYEQYFGPGTRLTVT.

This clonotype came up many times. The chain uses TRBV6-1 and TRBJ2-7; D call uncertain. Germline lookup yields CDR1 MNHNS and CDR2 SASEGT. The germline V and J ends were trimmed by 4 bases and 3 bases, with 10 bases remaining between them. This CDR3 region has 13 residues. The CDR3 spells CASSAAVNYEQYF. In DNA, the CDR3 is TGTGCCAGCAGTGCGGCGGTCAACTACGAGCAGTACTTC.

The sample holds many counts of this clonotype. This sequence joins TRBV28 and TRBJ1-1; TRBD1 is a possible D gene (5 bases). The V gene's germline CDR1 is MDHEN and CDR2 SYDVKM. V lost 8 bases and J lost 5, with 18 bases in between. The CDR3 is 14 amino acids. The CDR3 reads CASHRGGSKTEAFF. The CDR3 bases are TGTGCCAGCCACCGGGGGGGTTCGAAGACTGAAGCTTTCTTT.

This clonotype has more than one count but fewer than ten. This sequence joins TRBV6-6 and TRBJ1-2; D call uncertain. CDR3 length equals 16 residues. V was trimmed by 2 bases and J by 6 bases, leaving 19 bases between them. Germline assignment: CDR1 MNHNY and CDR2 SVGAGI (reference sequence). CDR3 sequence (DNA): TGTGCCAGCAGTTACCCCCAGGAAGGGATTAGGCATGGCTACACCTTC. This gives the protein CASSYPQEGIRHGYTF.

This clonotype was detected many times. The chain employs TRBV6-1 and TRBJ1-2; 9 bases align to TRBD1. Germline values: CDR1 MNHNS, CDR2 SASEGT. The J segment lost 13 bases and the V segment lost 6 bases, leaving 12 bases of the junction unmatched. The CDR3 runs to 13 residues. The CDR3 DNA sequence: TGTGCCAGCAGGACTTCCGGGACAGGGTGGCTCACCTTC. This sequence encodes CASRTSGTGWLTF.

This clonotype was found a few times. CDR3 in amino acids: CASSSTTHLREKLFF. The CDR3 DNA sequence: TGTGCCAGCAGTTCCACGACACATCTCCGGGAAAAACTGTTTTTT. The V gene is TRBV28, the J gene TRBJ1-4; D unclear. Trimming removed 4 bases at V and 8 bases at J, with 17 bases between. The CDR3 sequence is 15 residues long. Germline CDR1 and CDR2: MDHEN and SYDVKM. Full variable domain (remainder filled in from reference TRBV28 and TRBJ1-4): DVKVTQSSRYLVKRTGEKVFLECVQDMDHENMFWYRQDPGLGLRLIYFSYDVKMKEKGDIPEGYSVSREKKERFSLILESASTNQTSMYLCASSSTTHLREKLFFGSGTQLSVL.

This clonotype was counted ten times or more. Here the CDR3 DNA reads TGTGCCAGCAGCTTAGATTCGGGGGGGACCTACGAGCAGTACGTC. This codes for CASSLDSGGTYEQYV. The chain carries TRBV11-2 and TRBJ2-7, with 8 nucleotides matching TRBD2. Germline V gives CDR1 SGHAT, CDR2 FQNNGV. CDR3 length equals 15 residues. After removal of 0 bases from V and 2 bases from J, the junction contained 3 bases not matched to a gene.

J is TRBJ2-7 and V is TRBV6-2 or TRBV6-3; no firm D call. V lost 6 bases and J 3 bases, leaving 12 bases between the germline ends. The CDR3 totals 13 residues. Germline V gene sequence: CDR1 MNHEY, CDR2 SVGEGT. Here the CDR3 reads CASSLQPRYEQYF. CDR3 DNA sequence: TGTGCCAGCAGCCTACAGCCACGCTACGAGCAGTACTTC.

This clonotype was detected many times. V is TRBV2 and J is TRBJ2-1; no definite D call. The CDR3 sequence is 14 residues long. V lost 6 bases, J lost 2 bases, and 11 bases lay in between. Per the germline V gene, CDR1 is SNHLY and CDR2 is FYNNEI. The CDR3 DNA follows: TGTGCCAGCAGCATTACTCGCCCCTACAATGAGCAGTTCTTC. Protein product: CASSITRPYNEQFF.

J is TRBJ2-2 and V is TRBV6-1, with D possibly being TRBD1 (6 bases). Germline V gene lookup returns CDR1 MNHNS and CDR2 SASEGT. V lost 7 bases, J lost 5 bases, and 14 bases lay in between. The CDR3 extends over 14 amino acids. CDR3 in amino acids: CASTSLGGTGELFF. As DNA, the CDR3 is TGTGCCAGCACTAGCCTAGGGGGAACCGGGGAGCTGTTTTTT.

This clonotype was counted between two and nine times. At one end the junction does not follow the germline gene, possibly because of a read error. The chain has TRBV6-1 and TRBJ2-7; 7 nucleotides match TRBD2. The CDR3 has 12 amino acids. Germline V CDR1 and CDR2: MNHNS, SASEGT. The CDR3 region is CASSEGIQAGDF. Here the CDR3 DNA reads TGTGCCAGCAGTGAAGGAATACAGGCGGGGGACTTC.

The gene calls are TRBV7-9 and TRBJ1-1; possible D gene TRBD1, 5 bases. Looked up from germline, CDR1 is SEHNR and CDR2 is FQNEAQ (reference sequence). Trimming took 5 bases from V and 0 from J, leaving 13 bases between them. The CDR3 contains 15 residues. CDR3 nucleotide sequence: TGTGCCAGCAGCCCGGCGGGGCCGTTGAACACTGAAGCTTTCTTT. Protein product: CASSPAGPLNTEAFF. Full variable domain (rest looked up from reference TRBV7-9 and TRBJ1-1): DTGVSQNPRHKITKRGQNVTFRCDPISEHNRLYWYRQTLGQGPEFLTYFQNEAQLEKSRLLSDRFSAERPKGSFSTLEIQRTEQGDSAMYLCASSPAGPLNTEAFFGQGTRLTVV.

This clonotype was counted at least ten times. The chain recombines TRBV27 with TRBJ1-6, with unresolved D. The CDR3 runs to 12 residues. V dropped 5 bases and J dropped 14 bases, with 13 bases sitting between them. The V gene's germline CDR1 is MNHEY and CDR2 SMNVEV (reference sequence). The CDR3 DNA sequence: TGTGCCAGCAGTCCGAGACGGTTCACCCTCCACTTT. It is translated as CASSPRRFTLHF.

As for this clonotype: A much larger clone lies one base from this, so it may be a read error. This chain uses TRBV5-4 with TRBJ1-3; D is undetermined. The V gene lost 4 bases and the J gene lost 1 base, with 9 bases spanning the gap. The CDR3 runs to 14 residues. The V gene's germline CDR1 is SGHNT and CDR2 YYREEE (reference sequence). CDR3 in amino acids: CASSQHGSGNTIYF. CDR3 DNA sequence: TGTGCCAGCAGCCAACATGGGTCTGGAAACACCATATATTTT.

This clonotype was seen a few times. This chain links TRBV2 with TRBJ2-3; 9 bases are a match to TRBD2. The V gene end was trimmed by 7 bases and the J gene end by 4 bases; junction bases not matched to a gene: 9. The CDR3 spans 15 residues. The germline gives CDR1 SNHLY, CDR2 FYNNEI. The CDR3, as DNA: TGTGCCAGCACTTATAGCGGGAGACTGGCAGATACGCAGTATTTT. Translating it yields CASTYSGRLADTQYF.

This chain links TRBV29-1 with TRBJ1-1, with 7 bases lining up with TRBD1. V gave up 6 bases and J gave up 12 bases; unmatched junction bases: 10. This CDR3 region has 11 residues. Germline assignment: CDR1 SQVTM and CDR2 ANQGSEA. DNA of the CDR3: TGCAGCGTCGGTCGACAGGGCCAAACTTTCTTT. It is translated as CSVGRQGQTFF.

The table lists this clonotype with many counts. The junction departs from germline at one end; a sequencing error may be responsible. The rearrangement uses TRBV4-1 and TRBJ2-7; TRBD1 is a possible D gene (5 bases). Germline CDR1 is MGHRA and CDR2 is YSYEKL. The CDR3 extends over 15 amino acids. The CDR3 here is CASSQDRGPSYEQHF. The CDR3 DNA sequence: TGCGCCAGCAGCCAAGATAGGGGCCCCTCCTACGAGCAGCACTTC.

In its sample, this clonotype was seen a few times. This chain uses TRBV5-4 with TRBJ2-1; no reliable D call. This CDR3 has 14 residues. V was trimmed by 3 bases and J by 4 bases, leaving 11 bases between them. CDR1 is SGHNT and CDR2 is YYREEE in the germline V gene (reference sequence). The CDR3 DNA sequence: TGTGCCAGCAGCTACGCGAGCGCTTACAATGAGCAGTTCTTC. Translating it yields CASSYASAYNEQFF.

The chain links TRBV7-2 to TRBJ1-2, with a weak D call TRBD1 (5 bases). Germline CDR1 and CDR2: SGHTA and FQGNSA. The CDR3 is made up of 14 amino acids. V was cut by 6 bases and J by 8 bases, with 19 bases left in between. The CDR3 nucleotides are TGTGCCAGCAGTCAAACGACATCCCGGGGCGGCTACACCTTC. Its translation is CASSQTTSRGGYTF. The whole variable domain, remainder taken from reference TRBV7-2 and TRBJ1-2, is GAGVSQSPSNKVTEKGKDVELRCDPISGHTALYWYRQSLGQGLEFLIYFQGNSAPDKSGLPSDRFSAERTGGSVSTLTIQRTQQEDSAVYLCASSQTTSRGGYTFGSGTRLTVV.

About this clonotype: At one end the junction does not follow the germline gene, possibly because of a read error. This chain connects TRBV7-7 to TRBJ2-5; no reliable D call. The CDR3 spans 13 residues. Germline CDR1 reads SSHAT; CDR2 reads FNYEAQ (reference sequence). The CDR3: CASSSIAQETQYF. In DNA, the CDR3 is TGTGCTAGCAGCTCCATAGCCCAAGAGACCCAGTACTTC.

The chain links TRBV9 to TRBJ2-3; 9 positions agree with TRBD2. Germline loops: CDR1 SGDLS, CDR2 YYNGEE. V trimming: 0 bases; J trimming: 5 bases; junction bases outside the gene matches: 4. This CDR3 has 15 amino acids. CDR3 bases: TGTGCCAGCAGCGTAGGCTTGCGGGAGGGAGATACGCAGTATTTT. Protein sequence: CASSVGLREGDTQYF.